This T cell receptor beta chain was recovered during a study of blood T cell dynamics during melanoma immunotherapy. Germline CDR1 is MGHRA and CDR2 is YSYEKL. The CDR3 sequence is 16 residues long. Trimming cost V 1 base and J 0 bases, with 10 bases left between them. The time point denotes: pre-treatment baseline. Apart from two fast progressors, RECIST 1.1 response was judged 12 weeks post-infusion. Method: immunoSEQ multiplex PCR; TCRdb's copy keeps in-frame clones and lacks some. Of several thousand clones in the sample, 81% were seen once. Sample: blood, taken from a patient treated with checkpoint blockade. The chain joins TRBV4-1 to TRBJ1-5; a weak D match, TRBD1 (6 bases). The sequence derives from a human donor with melanoma. CDR3 in DNA: TGCGCCAGCAGCCAAGGTCCAGGGGTTAGCAATCAGCCCCAGCATTTT. Translated, it gives CASSQGPGVSNQPQHF.